This TCR beta chain was retrieved from a study of T-cell memory formation after mild COVID-19. Study details: TCR clusters were largely donor specific. Points from the study as a whole: Later expanders leaned toward CD4+, whereas clones contracting from day 15 to 85 were balanced CD4/CD8.

Germline V CDR1 and CDR2: MNHEY, SVGEGT. V was pared by 2 bases and J by 10 bases, with 13 bases of the junction left unmatched. The CDR3 spans 15 residues. From 5'RACE with constant-segment primers came TCR alpha and TCR beta cDNA libraries that carried sample barcodes and UMIs. TCRdb reprocessed the 5' RACE reads via MiXCR and lists one record per CDR3 protein. This sample has a few hundred thousand distinct CDR3 sequences; about 16% occur once, and the top ten carry 20% to 25%. This clonotype was seen ten or more times. What it binds is not known. The specimen was PBMCs or a T cell subset sorted from them (not recorded which). The source is a man in his late teens or twenties who had mild COVID-19 (a few samples of this study predate the infection). Cell type and time point are not known. V usage is TRBV6-2 or TRBV6-3 and J usage is TRBJ1-1, with 7 positions matching TRBD1. CDR3 coding DNA: TGTGCCAGCAGTTACCCTTGGTACAGGGGCAAGGGAGCTTTCTTT. This codes for CASSYPWYRGKGAFF.